This T cell receptor (beta chain) came from a study of T-cell memory formation after mild COVID-19. The CDR3 runs to 13 residues. Germline V gives CDR1 MNHEY, CDR2 SMNVEV (reference sequence). Trimming took off 5 bases at V and 3 bases at J, with 11 bases between the two ends. This clonotype was found a few times. In TCRdb, the 5' RACE reads were re-called with MiXCR into one record per CDR3 protein. The top ten hold 9.5% to 15% of the sample, which has 450,000 to 700,000 distinct CDR3 sequences, more than 15% seen once. V usage is TRBV27 and J usage is TRBJ2-7, with D unclear. Sequencing used PBMCs or a T cell subset sorted from them (not recorded which). The clonotype originates from an adult woman who had mild COVID-19 (a few samples of this study predate the infection). Cell type and time point are not known. CDR3 loop: CASSPAEYYEQYF. DNA of the CDR3: TGTGCCAGCAGTCCCGCGGAATACTACGAGCAGTACTTC.